One sample yielded the 11 T cell receptor beta chains listed below, sequenced in a study of T-cell reconstitution after alpha-beta-depleted transplantation in children. Library preparation (for TCRbeta) was performed with unique molecular identifiers. TCRdb redid the calling of the PCR reads with MiXCR, one entry per CDR3 protein. The sample includes approximately 220,000 distinct CDR3 sequences, approximately 17% seen only once; the top ten take roughly two fifths. The sequencing used PBMCs, mostly from graft donor cells, collected 360 days after TCRalphabeta/CD19-depleted stem cell transplant. Receptors were obtained from a male patient between 2 and 10 years old who had a stem cell transplant for acute lymphoblastic leukemia, so the T cells may come from the graft donor.

The chain links TRBV7-6 to TRBJ1-6; 10 bases align to TRBD1. Unmatched junction bases numbered 8, after V lost 5 bases and J lost 7 bases. The CDR3 consists of 16 residues. In germline, CDR1 is SGHVS, CDR2 FNYEAQ. This chain's CDR3 is CASSARQGAGNSPLHF. DNA of the CDR3: TGTGCCAGCAGCGCACGACAGGGGGCCGGGAATTCACCCCTCCACTTT. Looking up the rest from reference TRBV7-6 and TRBJ1-6 gives the full variable domain: GAGVSQSPRYKVTKRGQDVALRCDPISGHVSLYWYRQALGQGPEFLTYFNYEAQQDKSGLPNDRFSAERPEGSISTLTIQRTEQRDSAMYRCASSARQGAGNSPLHFGNGTRLTVT.

This clonotype was seen a handful of times. This chain joins TRBV6-5 and TRBJ2-7; the match to TRBD1 covers 9 bases. The length of the CDR3 is 17 residues. J was trimmed by 1 base and V by 2 bases; bases with no gene match: 9. The germline gives CDR1 MNHEY, CDR2 SVGAGI. The DNA for the CDR3 is TGTGCCAGCAGTTACGCTAATGGACAGGGGTTGTCCTACGAGCAGTACTTC. Translating it yields CASSYANGQGLSYEQYF.

The chain couples TRBV5-1 to TRBJ2-5; 8 positions match TRBD2. This CDR3 has 14 residues. The trim removed 0 bases at V and 7 bases at J, leaving 5 bases unmatched. The V gene's germline CDR1 is SGHRS and CDR2 YFSETQ. CDR3 bases: TGCGCCAGCAGCTTGGTCCTGGCGGGGGGGACCCAGTACTTC. As protein: CASSLVLAGGTQYF.

In this sample, this clonotype turned up a few times. The chain has TRBV30 and TRBJ1-4, with a tentative D call TRBD1 (5 bases). The V end was cut by 4 bases, the J end by 2 bases, with 14 bases between. Germline CDR1 and CDR2: GTSNPN and SVGIG (reference sequence). The CDR3 runs 15 residues. The CDR3 DNA reads TGTGCCTGGACCGTTATACGGGGGACTAATGAAAAACTGTTTTTT. Its protein is CAWTVIRGTNEKLFF.

This clonotype was seen a handful of times. The chain uses TRBV10-3 and TRBJ2-1; 13 nucleotides align to TRBD2. V was pared by 6 bases and J by 5 bases, with 4 bases of the junction left unmatched. The CDR3 runs to 15 residues. Per the germline V gene, CDR1 is ENHRY and CDR2 is SYGVKD. The CDR3 spells CAIREGLAGNNEQFF. CDR3 coding DNA: TGTGCCATCAGGGAGGGACTAGCGGGGAACAATGAGCAGTTCTTC.

In this sample, this clonotype turned up a few times. The chain employs TRBV5-1 and TRBJ2-5, with TRBD1 matching 7 bases. Germline V gives CDR1 SGHRS, CDR2 YFSETQ. This CDR3 is 14 amino acids long. The trim removed 0 bases at V and 5 bases at J, leaving 4 bases unmatched. The CDR3 reads CASSLEGARETQYF. Written as DNA, the CDR3 is TGCGCCAGCAGCTTGGAGGGGGCAAGGGAGACCCAGTACTTC.

The chain links TRBV7-6 to TRBJ2-1; D possibly corresponds to TRBD2 (6 bases). This CDR3 region has 14 residues. Germline CDR1 reads SGHVS; CDR2 reads FNYEAQ. Trimming removed 5 bases at V and 4 bases at J, with 12 bases between. CDR3: CASSPLAAYNEQFF. Here the CDR3 DNA reads TGTGCCAGCAGCCCCTTAGCGGCATACAATGAGCAGTTCTTC.

V is TRBV12-3 or TRBV12-4 and J is TRBJ2-1; 11 nucleotides align to TRBD2. The CDR3 runs to 16 residues. The ends lost 4 bases at V and 4 bases at J; junction bases unmatched: 6. The CDR3 protein is CASSSQLAGGYNEQFF. The CDR3 DNA is TGTGCCAGCAGTTCCCAGCTAGCGGGGGGTTACAATGAGCAGTTCTTC.

The V and J genes are TRBV6-2 or TRBV6-3 and TRBJ1-1; D is unclear. Per germline, CDR1 MNHEY and CDR2 SVGEGT. Trimming took 1 base from V and 0 from J, leaving 9 bases between them. The CDR3 consists of 15 residues. CDR3 sequence: CASSYWQPMNTEAFF. CDR3 sequence (DNA): TGTGCCAGCAGTTACTGGCAGCCGATGAACACTGAAGCTTTCTTT.

This clonotype has a count of ten or more. This rearrangement joins TRBV29-1 to TRBJ1-1; D may be TRBD1 (5 bases). V was shortened by 7 bases and J by 3 bases, with 15 bases between the two germline ends. The CDR3 is 13 amino acids. The germline V gene has CDR1 SQVTM and CDR2 ANQGSEA. CDR3 coding DNA: TGCAGCGGGGCCAGGGCTAGCGACACTGAAGCTTTCTTT. This codes for CSGARASDTEAFF.

The genes are TRBV6-5 and TRBJ1-1; D is perhaps TRBD1 (6 bases). In germline, CDR1 is MNHEY, CDR2 SVGAGI. The V end lost 2 bases, the J end lost 0 bases, and 10 bases lay between the germline ends. This CDR3 comprises 15 residues. CDR3 region: CASSYGGRVNTEAFF. DNA of the CDR3: TGTGCCAGCAGTTACGGGGGGCGCGTGAACACTGAAGCTTTCTTT.